This TCR beta chain was sequenced during a study of blood T cell repertoires in COVID-19. Across the study: Spain, Italy and the United States supplied samples that represented acute and convalescent COVID-19.

Some clones are missing from TCRdb's copy, which holds only in-frame ones; the method was immunoSEQ multiplex PCR. The repertoire includes some 250,000 clones, around 89% of them detected once, and approximately 9% sits in the top ten. Trimming at V came to 0 bases and at J to 3 bases, leaving 4 bases not matched to a gene. Per the germline V gene, CDR1 is LGHDT and CDR2 is YNNKEL (reference sequence). This CDR3 is 16 amino acids long. This sequence joins TRBV3-1 (or the pseudogene TRBV3-2) and TRBJ2-2; the match to TRBD2 covers 7 bases. This clonotype was sampled from a man aged 35 to 55 who had recovered from COVID-19. The sequenced sample was PBMCs or T cells enriched from blood (not recorded which). In DNA form, the CDR3 reads TGTGCCAGCAGCCAAGAAGCGGGACTATACACCGGGGAGCTGTTTTTT. Protein sequence: CASSQEAGLYTGELFF.